The 27 T cell receptor beta chains below all came from one sample that was sequenced in a study of OX40 agonist ivuxolimab in advanced cancers. The library came from the immunoSEQ multiplex PCR assay. TCRdb's version of the immuneACCESS table is confined to in-frame rearrangements and falls short of the full clone set. An unresolved V gene accounts for under half of the shortfall where checked; the remainder is of unknown origin. In this sample the table shows about 110,000 clones, 90% of which occur a single time. Approximately 0.52% of the sample comes from the top ten. The sequences come from CD4+ or CD8+ T cells sorted from blood, collected in a trial of the OX40 agonist ivuxolimab. Source of these receptors: an adult with an advanced solid tumor such as melanoma, head and neck, liver or kidney cancer.

This clone appeared a single time. The V and J genes are TRBV15 and TRBJ2-5, with D possibly being TRBD1 (6 bases). Trimming took off 0 bases at V and 5 bases at J, with 10 bases between the two ends. The CDR3 is 14 amino acids. The V gene's germline CDR1 is LNHNV and CDR2 YYDKDF (reference sequence). The DNA for the CDR3 is TGTGCCACCAGCAGAGAGGCAGGGGACGAGACCCAGTACTTC. This sequence encodes CATSREAGDETQYF.

V usage is TRBV28 and J usage is TRBJ2-1; no clear D. V was trimmed by 3 bases and J by 15 bases, leaving 18 bases between them. Looked up from germline, CDR1 is MDHEN and CDR2 is SYDVKM. CDR3 length: 13 residues. The CDR3 DNA is TGTGCCAGCAGTTTTTCGCGGTTAAGGTTTCGGTTCTTC. Protein: CASSFSRLRFRFF. The variable domain in full, completed from reference TRBV28 and TRBJ2-1, reads DVKVTQSSRYLVKRTGEKVFLECVQDMDHENMFWYRQDPGLGLRLIYFSYDVKMKEKGDIPEGYSVSREKKERFSLILESASTNQTSMYLCASSFSRLRFRFFGPGTRLTVL.

With regard to this clone: The identical CDR3 is also encoded by other nucleotide sequences in the sample. This sequence joins TRBV10-3 and TRBJ1-1, with 7 positions matching TRBD1. Germline V gene data show CDR1 as ENHRY and CDR2 as SYGVKD. Trimming removed 4 bases from V and 5 bases from J; junction bases left unmatched: 7. This CDR3 is 14 amino acids long. The CDR3, as DNA: TGTGCCATCAGTGCGGGGCAGGGGGGAACTGAAGCTTTCTTT. It codes for CAISAGQGGTEAFF.

The CDR3 protein is CAWRLSLLTGELFF. The CDR3 bases are TGTGCCTGGAGACTATCCCTATTAACCGGGGAGCTGTTTTTT. The gene calls are TRBV30 and TRBJ2-2; D is unclear. The ends were cut back, 3 bases at V and 5 bases at J, with 13 bases in the middle. The CDR3 has 14 residues. Germline-derived CDR1 and CDR2 are GTSNPN and SVGIG (reference sequence).

The chain employs TRBV9 and TRBJ2-3; D gene ambiguous. V was shortened by 0 bases and J by 0 bases, with 11 bases between the two germline ends. Germline CDR1 reads SGDLS; CDR2 reads YYNGEE. The length of the CDR3 is 16 residues. Here the CDR3 reads CASSVEATLSTDTQYF. The CDR3 nucleotides read TGTGCCAGCAGCGTAGAGGCGACCTTAAGCACAGATACGCAGTATTTT.

The chain is built from TRBV6-5 and TRBJ2-1, with 9 bases identical to TRBD2. Germline V CDR1 and CDR2: MNHEY, SVGAGI. The CDR3 sequence is 15 residues long. J was trimmed by 4 bases and V by 5 bases; bases with no gene match: 6. In nucleotides, the CDR3 is TGTGCCAGCAGTGGGAGCGGGGGGTTGTACAATGAGCAGTTCTTC. Translating gives CASSGSGGLYNEQFF.

This clone showed up just once. This chain's CDR3 is CASSWGPTGGNTEAFF. The CDR3 coding sequence is TGTGCCAGCAGCTGGGGGCCGACAGGGGGCAATACTGAAGCTTTCTTT. The chain combines TRBV5-6 with TRBJ1-1; 10 nucleotides align to TRBD1. The CDR3 length is 16 residues. After removal of 3 bases from V and 5 bases from J, the junction contained 10 bases not matched to a gene. The germline gives CDR1 SGHDT, CDR2 YYEEEE.

This rearrangement joins TRBV28 to TRBJ1-2, with 7 bases that match TRBD1. Germline V gene sequence: CDR1 MDHEN, CDR2 SYDVKM. CDR3 size: 16 residues. V trimming: 5 bases; J trimming: 3 bases; junction bases outside the gene matches: 12. The CDR3 here is CASSGDLTGMDYGYTF. CDR3 DNA: TGTGCCAGCAGTGGGGATTTGACAGGGATGGACTATGGCTACACCTTC.

The chain employs TRBV4-3 and TRBJ1-3; no reliable D call. CDR3 length: 15 amino acids. The V end was cut by 0 bases, the J end by 0 bases, with 6 bases between. Germline assignment: CDR1 LGHNA and CDR2 YSLEER. The CDR3 region is CASSQERSSGNTIYF. In nucleotides, the CDR3 is TGCGCCAGCAGCCAAGAGAGGAGCTCTGGAAACACCATATATTTT.

This chain joins TRBV6-5 and TRBJ2-6, with D possibly matching TRBD2 (5 bases). V was shortened by 5 bases and J by 4 bases, with 9 bases between the two germline ends. The germline V gene encodes CDR1 MNHEY and CDR2 SVGAGI. The CDR3 covers 14 residues. CDR3 bases: TGTGCCAGCAGTAACGGGGTAGGGGCCAACGTCCTGACTTTC. It translates to CASSNGVGANVLTF.

This clone was counted a single time. The genes are TRBV7-2 and TRBJ2-7, with 10 bases identical to TRBD2. Germline-derived CDR1 and CDR2 are SGHTA and FQGNSA. The CDR3 covers 16 residues. The trim removed 0 bases at V and 5 bases at J, leaving 7 bases unmatched. The CDR3 here is CASSLAASGGAHEQYF. The CDR3 coding sequence is TGTGCCAGCAGCTTAGCTGCCAGCGGGGGGGCCCACGAGCAGTACTTC.

The J gene is TRBJ2-7, the V gene TRBV11-2, with 13 bases identical to TRBD2. The germline gives CDR1 SGHAT, CDR2 FQNNGV. With 3 bases clipped from V and 2 bases from J, the junction kept 4 bases outside the gene matches. The CDR3 runs 16 residues. CDR3: CASSLILAGGAYEQYF. The DNA of the CDR3 is TGTGCCAGCAGCTTGATACTAGCGGGGGGGGCCTACGAGCAGTACTTC.

The chain combines TRBV6-5 with TRBJ2-4; 11 nucleotides agree with TRBD2. The germline V gene encodes CDR1 MNHEY and CDR2 SVGAGI. V lost 6 bases and J lost 8; bases outside the gene matches: 6. CDR3 length: 14 residues. The CDR3 protein is CASRPSGGRDIQYF. In nucleotides, the CDR3 is TGTGCCAGCAGACCTAGCGGGGGGCGGGACATTCAGTACTTC.

J is TRBJ1-3 and V is TRBV7-9, with D possibly matching TRBD1 (5 bases). Germline CDR1 and CDR2: SEHNR and FQNEAQ (reference sequence). The V and J ends lost 6 bases and 0 bases respectively, with 12 bases between them. The CDR3 is made up of 15 amino acids. As DNA, the CDR3 is TGTGCCAGCAGGTCAAGACAGAACTCTGGAAACACCATATATTTT. Translation gives CASRSRQNSGNTIYF.

The chain joins TRBV27 to TRBJ1-3, with no clear D. Deletions cut 3 bases from V and 0 bases from J, with 3 bases between. The CDR3 spans 13 residues. Germline CDR1 and CDR2: MNHEY and SMNVEV (reference sequence). The CDR3 region has the DNA TGTGCCAGCAGTTTTAGCTCTGGAAACACCATATATTTT. Translation: CASSFSSGNTIYF.

The V and J genes are TRBV29-1 and TRBJ2-6; D not certain. V lost 1 base and J 3 bases, leaving 7 bases between the germline ends. CDR3 length equals 14 residues. CDR1 is SQVTM and CDR2 is ANQGSEA in the germline V gene. CDR3 coding DNA: TGCAGCGTTGAAGGTGTAAGTGGGGCCAACGTCCTGACTTTC. This translates into CSVEGVSGANVLTF.

The V and J genes are TRBV9 and TRBJ1-6; D unresolved. Trimming removed 4 bases from V and 10 bases from J, with 15 bases in between. CDR1 is SGDLS and CDR2 is YYNGEE in the germline V gene. The CDR3 consists of 14 residues. CDR3 loop: CASSPNIRASPLHF. The CDR3 nucleotides read TGTGCCAGCAGCCCTAACATACGGGCCTCACCCCTCCACTTT. Supplemented by reference TRBV9 and TRBJ1-6, the full variable domain reads DSGVTQTPKHLITATGQRVTLRCSPRSGDLSVYWYQQSLDQGLQFLIQYYNGEERAKGNILERFSAQQFPDLHSELNLSSLELGDSALYFCASSPNIRASPLHFGNGTRLTVT.

The V and J genes are TRBV18 and TRBJ2-3; tentative D call: TRBD1 (6 bases). The V end was cut by 3 bases, the J end by 4 bases, with 11 bases between. Germline V CDR1 and CDR2: KGHSH, LQKENI. CDR3 length: 14 amino acids. The CDR3 sequence: CASSPDRKADTQYF. The CDR3 DNA sequence: TGTGCCAGCTCACCGGACAGAAAGGCAGATACGCAGTATTTT.

The chain carries TRBV28 and TRBJ2-7; D is ambiguous. The CDR3 spans 14 residues. The V gene's germline CDR1 is MDHEN and CDR2 SYDVKM. V lost 1 base to trimming and J lost 3 bases, with 10 bases between them. The CDR3 region is CASSLSPTYYEQYF. The CDR3, as DNA: TGTGCCAGCAGTTTATCCCCGACTTACTACGAGCAGTACTTC.

The CDR3 region is CASSDRGYDTQYF. In DNA form, the CDR3 reads TGTGCCAGTAGTGACAGGGGTTACGATACGCAGTATTTT. J is TRBJ2-3 and V is TRBV19; 8 bases align to TRBD1. With 5 bases clipped from V and 6 bases from J, the junction kept 4 bases outside the gene matches. This CDR3 is 13 amino acids long. CDR1 and CDR2 from the germline V gene are LNHDA and SQIVND (reference sequence).

The chain uses TRBV6-5 and TRBJ2-7; perhaps TRBD1 as D (6 bases). From germline, CDR1 is MNHEY and CDR2 SVGAGI. The CDR3 consists of 16 residues. V gave up 3 bases and J gave up 9 bases, with 24 bases separating them. CDR3 sequence reads: CASSYTLNGVQGGQYF. The CDR3, as DNA: TGTGCCAGCAGTTATACCCTAAATGGTGTACAGGGTGGGCAGTACTTC.

Only one count was recorded for this clone. V usage is TRBV2 and J usage is TRBJ2-7, with a possible D match to TRBD1 (5 bases). V lost 0 bases, J lost 3 bases, and 9 bases lay in between. The germline V gene has CDR1 SNHLY and CDR2 FYNNEI. The CDR3 extends over 14 amino acids. CDR3 loop: CASSEALQGYEQYF. Here the CDR3 DNA reads TGTGCCAGCAGTGAAGCGCTTCAGGGCTACGAGCAGTACTTC.

The chain links TRBV18 to TRBJ2-5, with D unresolved. Germline V gene sequence: CDR1 KGHSH, CDR2 LQKENI. The CDR3 totals 15 residues. The ends were cut back, 0 bases at V and 6 bases at J, with 14 bases in the middle. Here the CDR3 reads CASSPPADRDKTQYF. The CDR3 DNA reads as TGTGCCAGCTCACCACCAGCAGATAGGGATAAGACCCAGTACTTC.

The V and J genes are TRBV11-2 and TRBJ2-5; D is ambiguous. The CDR3 has 15 amino acids. Germline CDR1 reads SGHAT; CDR2 reads FQNNGV. Trimming took 3 bases from V and 5 from J, leaving 16 bases between them. The CDR3 nucleotides are TGTGCCAGCAGCTTTTTAGGTGACCTAGAGGAGACCCAGTACTTC. Protein product: CASSFLGDLEETQYF. The full variable domain, rest sourced from reference TRBV11-2 and TRBJ2-5, is EAGVAQSPRYKIIEKRQSVAFWCNPISGHATLYWYQQILGQGPKLLIQFQNNGVVDDSQLPKDRFSAERLKGVDSTLKIQPAKLEDSAVYLCASSFLGDLEETQYFGPGTRLLVL.

The V gene is TRBV18, the J gene TRBJ2-7; no clear D gene. The CDR3 runs 13 residues. From germline, CDR1 is KGHSH and CDR2 LQKENI. Trimming shortened V by 6 bases and J by 5 bases, and 14 bases separated the two germline ends. The DNA for the CDR3 is TGTGCCAGCTCGCCGACAAGTTACGACGAGCAGTACTTC. It encodes CASSPTSYDEQYF.

J is TRBJ2-3 and V is TRBV5-1; perhaps TRBD1 as D (6 bases). Germline V gene sequence: CDR1 SGHRS, CDR2 YFSETQ. CDR3 length equals 13 residues. Deletions cut 6 bases from V and 5 bases from J, with 13 bases between. The CDR3 spells CASTSDRRDTQYF. DNA of the CDR3: TGCGCCAGCACCTCCGACAGGAGAGATACGCAGTATTTT.

J is TRBJ1-2 and V is TRBV29-1; 10 positions match TRBD1. The CDR3 totals 14 residues. CDR1 and CDR2 (germline): SQVTM, ANQGSEA. The V gene end was trimmed by 6 bases and the J gene end by 8 bases; junction bases not matched to a gene: 12. DNA for the CDR3: TGCAGCGTGACCCCCCCGGGGACAGGGGACGGCTACACCTTC. This sequence encodes CSVTPPGTGDGYTF. Combining the CDR3 with reference TRBV29-1 and TRBJ1-2 gives the whole variable domain SAVISQKPSRDICQRGTSLTIQCQVDSQVTMMFWYRQQPGQSLTLIATANQGSEATYESGFVIDKFPISRPNLTFSTLTVSNMSPEDSSIYLCSVTPPGTGDGYTFGSGTRLTVV.